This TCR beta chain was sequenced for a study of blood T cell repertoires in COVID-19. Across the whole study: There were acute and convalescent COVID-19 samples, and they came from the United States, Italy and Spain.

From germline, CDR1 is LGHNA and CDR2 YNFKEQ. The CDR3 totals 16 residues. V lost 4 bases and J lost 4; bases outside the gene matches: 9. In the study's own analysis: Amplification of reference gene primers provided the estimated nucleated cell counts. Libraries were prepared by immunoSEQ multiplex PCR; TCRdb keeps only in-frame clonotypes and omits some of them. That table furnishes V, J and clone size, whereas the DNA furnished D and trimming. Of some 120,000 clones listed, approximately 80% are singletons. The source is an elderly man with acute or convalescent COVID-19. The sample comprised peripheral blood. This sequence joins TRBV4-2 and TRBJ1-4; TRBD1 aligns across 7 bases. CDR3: CASSPDPGQINEKLFF. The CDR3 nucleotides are TGTGCCAGCAGCCCAGACCCGGGACAGATTAATGAAAAACTGTTTTTT.